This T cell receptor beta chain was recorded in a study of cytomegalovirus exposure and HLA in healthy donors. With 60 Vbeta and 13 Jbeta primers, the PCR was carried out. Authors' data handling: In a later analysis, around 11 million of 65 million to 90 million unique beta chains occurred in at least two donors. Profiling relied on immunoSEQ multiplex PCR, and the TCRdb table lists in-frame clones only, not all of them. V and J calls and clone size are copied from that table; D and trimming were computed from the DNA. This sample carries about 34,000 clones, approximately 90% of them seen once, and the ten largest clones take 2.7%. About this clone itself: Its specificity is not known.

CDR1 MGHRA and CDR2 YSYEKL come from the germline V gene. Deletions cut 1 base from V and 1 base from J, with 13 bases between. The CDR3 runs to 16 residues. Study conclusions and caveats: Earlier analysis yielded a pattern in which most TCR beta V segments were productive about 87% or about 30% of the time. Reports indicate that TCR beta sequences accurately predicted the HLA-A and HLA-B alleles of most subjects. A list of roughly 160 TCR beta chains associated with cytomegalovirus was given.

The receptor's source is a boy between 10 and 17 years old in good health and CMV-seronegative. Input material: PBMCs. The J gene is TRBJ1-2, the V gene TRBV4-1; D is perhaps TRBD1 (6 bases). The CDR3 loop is CASSQVPGTSNYGYTF. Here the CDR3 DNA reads TGCGCCAGCAGCCAAGTACCCGGGACAAGTAACTATGGCTACACCTTC.